Listed below are T cell receptor beta chains from one sample, sequenced in a study of early T cells in non-severe SARS-CoV-2 infection. TCRdb redid the calling of the 5' RACE reads with MiXCR, one entry per CDR3 protein. Of about 98,000 distinct CDR3 sequences listed, about an eighth are singletons. The sample was whole blood. The receptors derive from an adult who was a healthcare worker with PCR-confirmed SARS-CoV-2 infection or an uninfected control (not recorded which). CDR3s include the opening cysteine and the closing phenylalanine or tryptophan. Each record gives: CDR3 protein, clone size, J gene, V gene. Clone size, where shown, is once, few, many, or a class for clones that have expanded.

CSVPGQGNTEAFF	.	TRBJ1-1	TRBV29-1
CASSRDSYNEQFF	many	TRBJ2-1	TRBV6-2/TRBV6-3
CASSQDLGPGYTF	many	TRBJ1-2	TRBV3-1
CASSQGGTEAFF	many	TRBJ1-1	TRBV3-1
CASSLGAGEIYEQYF	many	TRBJ2-7	TRBV7-2
CASSFEAGGYEQYF	many	TRBJ2-7	TRBV12-3/TRBV12-4
CSATRDRGNSPLHF	many	TRBJ1-6	TRBV20-1
CASSPLDFPAGEQYF	many	TRBJ2-7	TRBV6-1
CASSLELQKQFF	.	TRBJ2-1	TRBV12-3/TRBV12-4
CASGASGANVLTF	many	TRBJ2-6	TRBV10-3
CASSFFGTSGFQNEQFF	many	TRBJ2-1	TRBV11-2
CASSQDTGQNYGYTF	many	TRBJ1-2	TRBV4-3
CASGRDTLSPETQYF	once	TRBJ2-5	TRBV7-2